This T cell receptor beta chain emerged from a study of early T cells in non-severe SARS-CoV-2 infection. Study overall: Chains were not paired, and sequencing was done on bulk RNA from unsorted whole blood.

Unique molecular identifiers were added to individual cDNA molecules. TCRdb re-called the 5' RACE reads through MiXCR, storing one row per CDR3 protein. The sample consists of some 48,000 distinct CDR3 sequences, roughly 9.8% of them appearing once. This clonotype was seen a few times. The antigen is undetermined. Whole-study results and caveats: VDJdb matching, biased toward anti-spike CD8 responses, missed private and CD4 specificities.

This TCR was sampled from an adult who was a healthcare worker with PCR-confirmed SARS-CoV-2 infection or an uninfected control (not recorded which). Specimen: whole blood.

In nucleotides, the CDR3 is TGTGCCACCAGTGACGGAGCGGCGGGGATCTATGGCTACACCTTC. It specifies CATSDGAAGIYGYTF. The chain uses TRBV24-1 and TRBJ1-2; no reliable D call. Per the germline V gene, CDR1 is KGHDR and CDR2 is SFDVKD. This CDR3 region has 15 residues. V was trimmed by 4 bases and J by 4 bases, leaving 15 bases between them.